This is a list of T cell receptor beta chains from one sample in a study of neurological immune-mediated disorders. Each CDR3 protein is one row after TCRdb ran MiXCR on the 5' RACE reads. The table includes fewer than 45,000 distinct CDR3 sequences, around 6% detected once. Sequenced material: CD4+ T cells from blood. Source of these receptors: a woman in her thirties or forties in good health. The CDR3 runs from the conserved cysteine through the conserved F or W. Each record gives: D gene, V gene, clone size, J gene, CDR3 DNA, CDR3 protein. A D gene is named only where the DNA matches it firmly. Not all rows give a size; the values are once, few, many and, for expanded clones, a class.

d_gene: .; v_gene: TRBV5-1; abundance: many; j_gene: TRBJ1-1; CDR3nt: TGCGCCAGCAGCTTGGTGGACATAAAGAACACTGAAGCTTTCTTT; CDR3aa: CASSLVDIKNTEAFF
d_gene: .; v_gene: TRBV3-1; abundance: many; j_gene: TRBJ2-7; CDR3nt: TGTGCCAGCAGCCAAGATCGGCAGGCTTGGGTATACGGGCAGTACTTC; CDR3aa: CASSQDRQAWVYGQYF
d_gene: .; v_gene: TRBV3-1; abundance: .; j_gene: TRBJ2-7; CDR3nt: TGTGCCAGCAGCCAATCTTGGGAGACCTACGAGAAATACTTC; CDR3aa: CASSQSWETYEKYF
d_gene: TRBD1; v_gene: TRBV5-1; abundance: many; j_gene: TRBJ2-7; CDR3nt: TGCGCCAGCAGCGGACAGGGGGTTTACGAGCAGTACTTC; CDR3aa: CASSGQGVYEQYF
d_gene: .; v_gene: TRBV7-2; abundance: many; j_gene: TRBJ1-1; CDR3nt: TGTGCCAGCAGCTTAGCTTCCCTCCGGGGCATGAACACTGAAGCTTTCTTT; CDR3aa: CASSLASLRGMNTEAFF
d_gene: .; v_gene: TRBV29-1; abundance: medium-sized; j_gene: TRBJ1-1; CDR3nt: TGCAGCGTTGGGGAGGGTAAAACTGAAGCTTTCTTT; CDR3aa: CSVGEGKTEAFF
d_gene: .; v_gene: TRBV20-1; abundance: many; j_gene: TRBJ2-5; CDR3nt: TGCAGTGCTAGAAGGGACGACGAGACCCAGTACTTC; CDR3aa: CSARRDDETQYF
d_gene: .; v_gene: TRBV5-5; abundance: many; j_gene: TRBJ1-1; CDR3nt: TGTGCCAGCAGCTTCTCAGGAGACACTGAAGCTTTCTTT; CDR3aa: CASSFSGDTEAFF
d_gene: .; v_gene: TRBV11-2; abundance: many; j_gene: TRBJ2-7; CDR3nt: TGTGCCAGCAGCCTCCGGGACGGGAGCTACGAGCAGTACTTC; CDR3aa: CASSLRDGSYEQYF
d_gene: .; v_gene: TRBV3-1; abundance: many; j_gene: TRBJ2-7; CDR3nt: TGTGCCAGCAGCCAAGATACCAGGCGGAAAGACTTC; CDR3aa: CASSQDTRRKDF
d_gene: .; v_gene: TRBV5-1; abundance: many; j_gene: TRBJ2-1; CDR3nt: TGCGCCAGCAGCTCCGGACTCGGACCCTACAATGAGCAGTTCTTC; CDR3aa: CASSSGLGPYNEQFF
d_gene: TRBD1; v_gene: TRBV10-3; abundance: many; j_gene: TRBJ1-2; CDR3nt: TGTGCCATCAGCGAACGACAGGGAGGCTATGGCTACACCTTC; CDR3aa: CAISERQGGYGYTF
d_gene: .; v_gene: TRBV6-2/TRBV6-3; abundance: many; j_gene: TRBJ1-3; CDR3nt: TGTGCCAGCAGTTACTCGGCTCAATCCTCTGGAAACACCATATATTTT; CDR3aa: CASSYSAQSSGNTIYF
d_gene: TRBD2; v_gene: TRBV7-2; abundance: many; j_gene: TRBJ2-2; CDR3nt: TGTGCCAGCAGCTTCCTAGCGGGAGGTATCACCGGGGAGCTGTTTTTT; CDR3aa: CASSFLAGGITGELFF
d_gene: TRBD2; v_gene: TRBV14; abundance: many; j_gene: TRBJ2-7; CDR3nt: TGTGCCAGCAGCCAAGGGGTTTCTAGCGGGACCACCTACGAGCAGTACTTC; CDR3aa: CASSQGVSSGTTYEQYF
d_gene: .; v_gene: TRBV7-9; abundance: many; j_gene: TRBJ2-7; CDR3nt: TGTGCCAGCAGCTTAGAATGGGACTACGAGCAGTACTTC; CDR3aa: CASSLEWDYEQYF
d_gene: .; v_gene: TRBV10-3; abundance: many; j_gene: TRBJ2-4; CDR3nt: TGTGCCATCAGTGACAGTGTAGCCCACCCAGACATTCAGTACTTC; CDR3aa: CAISDSVAHPDIQYF
d_gene: .; v_gene: TRBV5-1; abundance: many; j_gene: TRBJ2-3; CDR3nt: TGCGCCAGCAGCTTGGGATTTGATACGCAGTATTTT; CDR3aa: CASSLGFDTQYF
d_gene: .; v_gene: TRBV20-1; abundance: medium-sized; j_gene: TRBJ1-6; CDR3nt: TGCAGTGCTAGAGATCTCCGCCTGGATAGCTCCTATAATTCACCCCTCCACTTT; CDR3aa: CSARDLRLDSSYNSPLHF
d_gene: .; v_gene: TRBV5-1; abundance: .; j_gene: TRBJ2-7; CDR3nt: TGCGCCAGCAGATTGGTCGGAGGTCTTAACGAGCAGTACTTC; CDR3aa: CASRLVGGLNEQYF
d_gene: .; v_gene: TRBV7-2; abundance: many; j_gene: TRBJ1-4; CDR3nt: TGTGCCAGCAGCCCTCGCTCGGCAGGGATGGTTGAAAAACTGTTTTTT; CDR3aa: CASSPRSAGMVEKLFF
d_gene: .; v_gene: TRBV10-1; abundance: many; j_gene: TRBJ2-2; CDR3nt: TGCGCCAGCAGTGAGAAGCGGAGCACCGGGGAGCTGTTTTTT; CDR3aa: CASSEKRSTGELFF
d_gene: TRBD1; v_gene: TRBV10-3; abundance: many; j_gene: TRBJ1-2; CDR3nt: TGTGCCATCAGTGGAAAGAGACAGGGGGAAAACTATGGCTACACCTTC; CDR3aa: CAISGKRQGENYGYTF
d_gene: TRBD2; v_gene: TRBV28; abundance: .; j_gene: TRBJ2-1; CDR3nt: TGTGCCAGCAGTTTTCTTGGACTAGCGGGAGACTACAATGAGCAGTTCTTC; CDR3aa: CASSFLGLAGDYNEQFF
d_gene: .; v_gene: TRBV21-1; abundance: many; j_gene: TRBJ2-5; CDR3nt: TGTGCCAGCAGCAAAAGTAGGTGGGGTGGTCAAGAGACCCAGTACTTC; CDR3aa: CASSKSRWGGQETQYF
d_gene: .; v_gene: TRBV10-3; abundance: few; j_gene: TRBJ2-2; CDR3nt: TGTGCCATCAGTGAGTCAACACTGAACACCGGGGAGCTGTTTTTT; CDR3aa: CAISESTLNTGELFF
d_gene: .; v_gene: TRBV27; abundance: many; j_gene: TRBJ1-2; CDR3nt: TGTGCCAGCAGGGGCTGGGGGGAGGGCTACACCTTC; CDR3aa: CASRGWGEGYTF
d_gene: .; v_gene: TRBV27; abundance: many; j_gene: TRBJ2-5; CDR3nt: TGTGCCAGTCGACCTTCCCGGGACACTCAAGAGACCCAGTACTTC; CDR3aa: CASRPSRDTQETQYF
d_gene: .; v_gene: TRBV29-1; abundance: many; j_gene: TRBJ2-7; CDR3nt: TGCAGCGTTGGCCGGGGTCGCGAGCAGTACTTC; CDR3aa: CSVGRGREQYF
d_gene: TRBD1; v_gene: TRBV20-1; abundance: .; j_gene: TRBJ1-1; CDR3nt: TGCAGTGCTAGAGTTCAGGGGGCATACACTGAAGCTTTCTTT; CDR3aa: CSARVQGAYTEAFF
d_gene: TRBD2; v_gene: TRBV7-8; abundance: many; j_gene: TRBJ2-3; CDR3nt: TGTGCCAGCAGCCTTATAGCGGGAGCAAGAGATACGCAGTATTTT; CDR3aa: CASSLIAGARDTQYF
d_gene: TRBD2; v_gene: TRBV11-2; abundance: many; j_gene: TRBJ2-7; CDR3nt: TGTGCCAGCAGCTTAGAATTTAGCGGGAGCTACGAGCAGTACTTC; CDR3aa: CASSLEFSGSYEQYF
d_gene: .; v_gene: TRBV29-1; abundance: many; j_gene: TRBJ2-3; CDR3nt: TGCAGCGGTGAGGGGCCAGGGGGAGGCAGCACAGATACGCAGTATTTT; CDR3aa: CSGEGPGGGSTDTQYF
d_gene: TRBD2; v_gene: TRBV12-3/TRBV12-4; abundance: many; j_gene: TRBJ2-7; CDR3nt: TGTGCCAGCAGCTCTAGCGGGAGCTACGAGCAGTACTTC; CDR3aa: CASSSSGSYEQYF
d_gene: TRBD1; v_gene: TRBV20-1; abundance: many; j_gene: TRBJ2-1; CDR3nt: TGCAGTGCTATGGACAGGGGCAATGAGCAGTTCTTC; CDR3aa: CSAMDRGNEQFF
d_gene: .; v_gene: TRBV5-1; abundance: many; j_gene: TRBJ2-5; CDR3nt: TGCGCCAGCAGCTTGACCCAGGGCCAGACCCAGTACTTC; CDR3aa: CASSLTQGQTQYF
d_gene: .; v_gene: TRBV29-1; abundance: many; j_gene: TRBJ1-5; CDR3nt: TGCAGCGTTGACTCGGGGGATCAGCCCCAGCATTTT; CDR3aa: CSVDSGDQPQHF
d_gene: TRBD1; v_gene: TRBV28; abundance: many; j_gene: TRBJ1-5; CDR3nt: TGTGCCAGCAGTTTCCGGGACAGGAGTCAGCCCCAGCATTTT; CDR3aa: CASSFRDRSQPQHF
d_gene: .; v_gene: TRBV28; abundance: .; j_gene: TRBJ2-2; CDR3nt: TGTGCCAGCAGTTTTCTAAGCATAGGTGGCGGCGGGGAGCTGTTTTTT; CDR3aa: CASSFLSIGGGGELFF
d_gene: TRBD1; v_gene: TRBV5-1; abundance: many; j_gene: TRBJ2-3; CDR3nt: TGCGCCAGCAGCTTGGGGACAGGGCGGTATTTT; CDR3aa: CASSLGTGRYF
d_gene: TRBD1; v_gene: TRBV5-1; abundance: many; j_gene: TRBJ2-4; CDR3nt: TGCGCCAGCAGCCAGACCGCGACAGGGGCCAAAAACATTCAGTACTTC; CDR3aa: CASSQTATGAKNIQYF